These 13 T cell receptor beta chains came from one sample sequenced in a study of cytomegalovirus exposure and HLA in healthy donors. Primers included in the PCR were 60 Vbeta and 13 Jbeta primers. Assay used: immunoSEQ multiplex PCR; TCRdb lists only in-frame clones, some missing. The data contain about 120,000 clones, about 80% of them seen just once; the ten biggest clones take up approximately 5%. The sequenced sample was PBMCs. Source of these receptors: a young woman in good health and CMV-seropositive.

V and J are TRBV14 and TRBJ2-5, with D possibly matching TRBD1 (5 bases). Per the germline V gene, CDR1 is SGHDN and CDR2 is FVKESK. Trimming took off 0 bases at V and 5 bases at J, with 16 bases between the two ends. This CDR3 is built from 16 residues. DNA of the CDR3: TGTGCCAGCAGCCAAGAGGGTTTTTGGGGCACGGAGACCCAGTACTTC. This encodes CASSQEGFWGTETQYF.

Here the CDR3 DNA reads TGTGCCAGCAGCCGAAACGAACTCGAGCCCCAGCATTTT. This gives the protein CASSRNELEPQHF. The rearrangement uses TRBV5-6 and TRBJ1-5; D gene unclear. The CDR3 spans 13 residues. CDR1 and CDR2 from the germline V gene are SGHDT and YYEEEE. Deletions cut 4 bases from V and 8 bases from J, with 13 bases between.

This chain joins TRBV6-1 and TRBJ2-7; 9 bases fit TRBD2. Per the germline V gene, CDR1 is MNHNS and CDR2 is SASEGT. This CDR3 is built from 15 residues. Trimming removed 2 bases from V and 9 bases from J; junction bases left unmatched: 11. CDR3 nucleotides: TGTGCCAGCAGTGAAAGGAGCGGGGGGCTGGGGGCGCAGTACTTC. This sequence encodes CASSERSGGLGAQYF.

This chain links TRBV27 with TRBJ2-3; 10 bases are a match to TRBD2. Losses at the gene ends were 5 bases for V and 7 bases for J; bases not matched to a gene: 9. Germline V gene sequence: CDR1 MNHEY, CDR2 SMNVEV (reference sequence). The CDR3 contains 15 residues. CDR3 DNA: TGTGCCAGCAGTCCAACGAGCGGGGGGGCCAATACGCAGTATTTT. This translates into CASSPTSGGANTQYF.

The chain uses TRBV6-5 and TRBJ1-5; D ambiguous. Germline V gene data show CDR1 as MNHEY and CDR2 as SVGAGI. The length of the CDR3 is 13 residues. The ends were cut back, 6 bases at V and 6 bases at J, with 12 bases in the middle. The CDR3 DNA is TGTGCCAGCAGATCCACCCTGGCTCAGCCCCAGCATTTT. Encoded protein: CASRSTLAQPQHF.

This chain connects TRBV18 to TRBJ1-1; D is perhaps TRBD1 (5 bases). The CDR3 extends over 17 amino acids. Germline V gene lookup returns CDR1 KGHSH and CDR2 LQKENI. Deletions cut 5 bases from V and 3 bases from J, with 22 bases between. CDR3 coding DNA: TGTGCCAGCTCAGCCCGACAGAATCTCGCTTTGGACACTGAAGCTTTCTTT. Translating it yields CASSARQNLALDTEAFF.

V is TRBV7-2 and J is TRBJ1-2; D ambiguous. From germline, CDR1 is SGHTA and CDR2 FQGNSA. The V end lost 3 bases, the J end lost 8 bases, and 19 bases lay between the germline ends. CDR3 length: 15 residues. As DNA, the CDR3 is TGTGCCAGCAGCTTCCGGTTGGGCCCGGATTCCGGCTACACCTTC. This sequence encodes CASSFRLGPDSGYTF.

In its sample, this clone was seen a few times. CDR3 in DNA: TGTGCCAGCAGTTACTCGAGGAGATCCAATCAGCCCCAGCATTTT. Its protein is CASSYSRRSNQPQHF. The chain couples TRBV6-5 to TRBJ1-5, with D uncertain. The CDR3 length is 15 residues. Germline V lookup: CDR1 MNHEY, CDR2 SVGAGI. V dropped 0 bases and J dropped 3 bases, with 9 bases sitting between them.

The chain uses TRBV10-2 and TRBJ2-3, with 10 nucleotides matching TRBD2. Germline loops: CDR1 WSHSY, CDR2 SAAADI. V lost 2 bases to trimming and J lost 2 bases; unmatched junction nucleotides: 4. The CDR3 covers 16 residues. The CDR3 DNA reads as TGCGCCAGCAGTGAGGGGCTAGCGGGGGCCACAGATACGCAGTATTTT. This translates into CASSEGLAGATDTQYF.

The chain carries TRBV6-1 and TRBJ1-2; D is unresolved. Trimming left V 4 bases short and J 5 bases short, with 5 bases between. The CDR3 is 11 amino acids. Germline CDR1 and CDR2: MNHNS and SASEGT. Here the CDR3 reads CASSARYGYTF. The CDR3 DNA is TGTGCCAGCAGTGCTAGATATGGCTACACCTTC.

The rearrangement links TRBV6-6 to TRBJ2-7, with D uncertain. Germline-derived CDR1 and CDR2 are MNHNY and SVGAGI (reference sequence). Trimming stripped 6 bases from V and 6 bases from J, with 15 bases between. There are 13 residues in the CDR3. The CDR3 here is CASSPDIGREQYF. As DNA, the CDR3 is TGTGCCAGCAGCCCTGACATCGGTCGCGAGCAGTACTTC.

CDR3 region: CASSRQAYEQYF. The CDR3 coding sequence is TGTGCCAGCAGCCGACAGGCCTACGAGCAGTACTTC. The chain recombines TRBV6-5 with TRBJ2-7, with D perhaps TRBD1 (6 bases). The CDR3 sequence is 12 residues long. V dropped 6 bases and J dropped 2 bases, with 8 bases sitting between them. From germline, CDR1 is MNHEY and CDR2 SVGAGI.

The rearrangement links TRBV7-9 to TRBJ1-3; no clear D gene. The V gene's germline CDR1 is SEHNR and CDR2 FQNEAQ (reference sequence). Trimming shortened V by 1 base and J by 0 bases, and 10 bases separated the two germline ends. The CDR3 is 16 amino acids. CDR3: CASSLDSGRSGNTIYF. The DNA of the CDR3 is TGTGCCAGCAGCTTAGACAGCGGTCGCTCTGGAAACACCATATATTTT.